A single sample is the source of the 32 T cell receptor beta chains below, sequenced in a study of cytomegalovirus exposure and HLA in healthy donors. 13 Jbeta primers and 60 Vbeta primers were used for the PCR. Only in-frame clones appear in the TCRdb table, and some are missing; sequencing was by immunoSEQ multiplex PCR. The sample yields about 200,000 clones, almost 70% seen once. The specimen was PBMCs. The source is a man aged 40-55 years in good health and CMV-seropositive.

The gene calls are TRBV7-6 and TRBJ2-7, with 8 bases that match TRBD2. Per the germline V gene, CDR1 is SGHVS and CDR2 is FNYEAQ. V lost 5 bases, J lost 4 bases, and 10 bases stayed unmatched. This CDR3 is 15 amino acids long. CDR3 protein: CASSPSSRGAYEQYF. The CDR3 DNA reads TGTGCCAGCAGCCCCTCTTCGCGGGGGGCTTACGAGCAGTACTTC.

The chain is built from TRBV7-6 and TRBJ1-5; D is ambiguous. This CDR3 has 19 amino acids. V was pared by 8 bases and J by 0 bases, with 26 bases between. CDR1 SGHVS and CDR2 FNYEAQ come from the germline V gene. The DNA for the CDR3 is TGTGCCAGCTCCCATGAACCGAGGGATGATCGGAATAGCAATCAGCCCCAGCATTTT. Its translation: CASSHEPRDDRNSNQPQHF. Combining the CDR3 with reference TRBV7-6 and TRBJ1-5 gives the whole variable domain GAGVSQSPRYKVTKRGQDVALRCDPISGHVSLYWYRQALGQGPEFLTYFNYEAQQDKSGLPNDRFSAERPEGSISTLTIQRTEQRDSAMYRCASSHEPRDDRNSNQPQHFGDGTRLSIL.

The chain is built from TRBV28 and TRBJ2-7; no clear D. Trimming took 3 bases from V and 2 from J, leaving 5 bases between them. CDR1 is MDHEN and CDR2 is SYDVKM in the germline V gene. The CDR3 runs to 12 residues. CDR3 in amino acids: CASSLAAYEQYF. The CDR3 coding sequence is TGTGCCAGCAGTTTGGCAGCCTACGAGCAGTACTTC.

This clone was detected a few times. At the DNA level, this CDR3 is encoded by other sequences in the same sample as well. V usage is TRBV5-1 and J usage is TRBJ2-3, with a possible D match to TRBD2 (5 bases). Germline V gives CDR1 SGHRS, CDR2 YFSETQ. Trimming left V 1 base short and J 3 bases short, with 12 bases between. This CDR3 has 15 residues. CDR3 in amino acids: CASSLRGLGTDTQYF. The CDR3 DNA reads TGCGCCAGCAGCTTGCGGGGATTGGGAACAGATACGCAGTATTTT.

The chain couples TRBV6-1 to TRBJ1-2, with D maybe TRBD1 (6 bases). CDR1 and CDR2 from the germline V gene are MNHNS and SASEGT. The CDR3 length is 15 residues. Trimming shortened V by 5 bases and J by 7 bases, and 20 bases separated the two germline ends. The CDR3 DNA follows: TGTGCCAGCAGTCCCTACAAGGGGGTAGGGTTTGGCTACACCTTC. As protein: CASSPYKGVGFGYTF.

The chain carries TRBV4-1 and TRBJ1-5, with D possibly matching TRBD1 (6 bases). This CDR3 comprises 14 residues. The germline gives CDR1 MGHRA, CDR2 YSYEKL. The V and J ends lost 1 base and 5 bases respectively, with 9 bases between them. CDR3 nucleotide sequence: TGCGCCAGCAGCCAAGGACAGGAGGATCAGCCCCAGCATTTT. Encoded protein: CASSQGQEDQPQHF.

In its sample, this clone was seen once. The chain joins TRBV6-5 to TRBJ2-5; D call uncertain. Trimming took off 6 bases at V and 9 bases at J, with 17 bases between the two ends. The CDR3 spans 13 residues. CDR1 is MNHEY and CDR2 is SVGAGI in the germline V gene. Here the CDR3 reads CASRPGVERAQYF. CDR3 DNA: TGTGCCAGCAGACCCGGTGTCGAGAGAGCCCAGTACTTC.

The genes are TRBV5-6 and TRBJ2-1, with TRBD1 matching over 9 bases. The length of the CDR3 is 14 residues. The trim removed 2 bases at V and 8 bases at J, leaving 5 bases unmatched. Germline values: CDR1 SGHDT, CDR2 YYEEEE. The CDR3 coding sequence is TGTGCCAGCAGCTTCGGGACAGGGCCCCATGAGCAGTTCTTC. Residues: CASSFGTGPHEQFF.

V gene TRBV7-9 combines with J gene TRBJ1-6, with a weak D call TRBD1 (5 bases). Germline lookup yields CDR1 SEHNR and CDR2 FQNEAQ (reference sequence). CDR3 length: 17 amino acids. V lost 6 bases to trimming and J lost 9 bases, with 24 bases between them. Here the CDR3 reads CASRPPEGRVGGSPLHF. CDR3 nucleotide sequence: TGTGCCAGCAGACCCCCCGAGGGCAGGGTCGGGGGTTCACCCCTCCACTTT.

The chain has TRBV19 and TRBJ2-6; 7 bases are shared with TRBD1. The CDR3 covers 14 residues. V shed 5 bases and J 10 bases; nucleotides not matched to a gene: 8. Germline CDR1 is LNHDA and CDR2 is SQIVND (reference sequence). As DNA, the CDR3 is TGTGCCAGTAGTGTCACAGGGGATACTAACGTCCTGACTTTC. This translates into CASSVTGDTNVLTF.

The CDR3 DNA follows: TGTGCCAGTAGTGGGGGACAGCTTGTCCAAGAGACCCAGTACTTC. This gives the protein CASSGGQLVQETQYF. The chain employs TRBV19 and TRBJ2-5, with TRBD1 matching 7 bases. Germline V lookup: CDR1 LNHDA, CDR2 SQIVND (reference sequence). With 5 bases clipped from V and 1 base from J, the junction kept 7 bases outside the gene matches. This CDR3 has 15 amino acids.

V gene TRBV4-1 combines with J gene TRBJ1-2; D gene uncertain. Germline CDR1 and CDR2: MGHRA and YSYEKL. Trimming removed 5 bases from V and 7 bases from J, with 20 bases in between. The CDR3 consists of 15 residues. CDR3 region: CASSSGEGSVRGYTF. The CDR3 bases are TGCGCCAGCAGCTCTGGGGAGGGATCCGTGCGTGGCTACACCTTC.

The CDR3 reads CASSLARGGTGELFF. The CDR3 DNA sequence: TGCGCCAGCAGCTTGGCCCGGGGGGGCACCGGGGAGCTGTTTTTT. The chain employs TRBV5-1 and TRBJ2-2; 8 bases fit TRBD2. The V and J ends lost 0 bases and 4 bases, in that order; junction bases with no gene match: 2. Germline V CDR1 and CDR2: SGHRS, YFSETQ. The CDR3 is 15 amino acids.

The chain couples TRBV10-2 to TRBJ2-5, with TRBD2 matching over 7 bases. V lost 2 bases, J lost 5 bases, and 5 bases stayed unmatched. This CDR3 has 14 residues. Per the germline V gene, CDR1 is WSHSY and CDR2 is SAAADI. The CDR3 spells CASSEAGREETQYF. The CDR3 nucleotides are TGCGCCAGCAGTGAGGCGGGGAGGGAGGAGACCCAGTACTTC.

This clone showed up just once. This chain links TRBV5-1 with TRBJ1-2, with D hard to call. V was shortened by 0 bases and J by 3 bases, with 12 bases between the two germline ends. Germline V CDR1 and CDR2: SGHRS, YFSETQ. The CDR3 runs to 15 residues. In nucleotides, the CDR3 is TGCGCCAGCAGCTTGGGGTTGGTTTTAGACTATGGCTACACCTTC. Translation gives CASSLGLVLDYGYTF.

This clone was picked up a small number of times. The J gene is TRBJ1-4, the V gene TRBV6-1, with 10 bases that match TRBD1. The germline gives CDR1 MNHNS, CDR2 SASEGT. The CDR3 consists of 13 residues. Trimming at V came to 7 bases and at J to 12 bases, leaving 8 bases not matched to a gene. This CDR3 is CASTPTGGAELFF. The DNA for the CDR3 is TGTGCCAGCACCCCGACAGGGGGCGCGGAACTGTTTTTT.

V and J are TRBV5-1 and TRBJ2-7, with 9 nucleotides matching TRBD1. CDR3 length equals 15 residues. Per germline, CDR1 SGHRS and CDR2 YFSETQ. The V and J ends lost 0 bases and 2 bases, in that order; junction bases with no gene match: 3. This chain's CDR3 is CASSLVGTGTYEQYF. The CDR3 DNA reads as TGCGCCAGCAGCTTGGTGGGGACAGGGACCTACGAGCAGTACTTC.

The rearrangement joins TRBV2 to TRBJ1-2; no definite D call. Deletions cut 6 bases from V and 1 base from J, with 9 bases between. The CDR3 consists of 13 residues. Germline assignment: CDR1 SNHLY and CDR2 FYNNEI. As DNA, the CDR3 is TGTGCCAGCAGGATTGGACTTAACTATGGCTACACCTTC. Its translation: CASRIGLNYGYTF.

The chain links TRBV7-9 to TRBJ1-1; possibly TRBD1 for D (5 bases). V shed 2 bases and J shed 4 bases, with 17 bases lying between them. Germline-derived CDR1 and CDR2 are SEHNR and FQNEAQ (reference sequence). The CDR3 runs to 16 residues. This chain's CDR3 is CASSLSGGIVSTEAFF. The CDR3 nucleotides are TGTGCCAGCAGCTTAAGCGGGGGGATAGTGTCCACTGAAGCTTTCTTT.

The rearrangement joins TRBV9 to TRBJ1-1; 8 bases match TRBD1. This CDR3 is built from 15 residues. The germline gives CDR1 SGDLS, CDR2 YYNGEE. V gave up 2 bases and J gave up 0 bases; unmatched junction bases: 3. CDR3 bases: TGTGCCAGCAGCGTGACAGGGGAAGTGAACACTGAAGCTTTCTTT. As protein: CASSVTGEVNTEAFF.

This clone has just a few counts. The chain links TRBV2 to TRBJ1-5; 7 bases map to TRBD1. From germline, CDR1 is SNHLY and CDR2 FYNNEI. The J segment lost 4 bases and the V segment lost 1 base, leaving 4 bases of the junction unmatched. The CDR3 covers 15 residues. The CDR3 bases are TGTGCCAGCAGTGAAGAGGGGGCGGGTAATCAGCCCCAGCATTTT. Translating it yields CASSEEGAGNQPQHF.

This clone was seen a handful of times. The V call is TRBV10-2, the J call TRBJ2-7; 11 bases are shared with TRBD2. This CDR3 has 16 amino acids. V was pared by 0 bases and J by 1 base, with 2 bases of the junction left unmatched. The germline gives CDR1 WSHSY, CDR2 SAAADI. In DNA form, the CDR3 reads TGCGCCAGCAGTGAGTCGCGACTAGCGGGGTCCTACGAGCAGTACTTC. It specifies CASSESRLAGSYEQYF.

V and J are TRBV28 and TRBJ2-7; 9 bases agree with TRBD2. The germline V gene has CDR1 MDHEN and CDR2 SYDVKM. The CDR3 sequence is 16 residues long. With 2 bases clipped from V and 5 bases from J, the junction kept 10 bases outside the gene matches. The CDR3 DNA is TGTGCCAGCAGTTTAAAGCGGGGGGCGGGGGGAGACGAGCAGTACTTC. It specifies CASSLKRGAGGDEQYF.

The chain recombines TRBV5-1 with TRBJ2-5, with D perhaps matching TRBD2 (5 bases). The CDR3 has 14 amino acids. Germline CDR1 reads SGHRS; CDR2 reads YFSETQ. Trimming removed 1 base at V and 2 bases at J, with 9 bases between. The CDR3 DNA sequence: TGCGCCAGCAGCTTGTTTGGGAGTCAAGAGACCCAGTACTTC. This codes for CASSLFGSQETQYF.

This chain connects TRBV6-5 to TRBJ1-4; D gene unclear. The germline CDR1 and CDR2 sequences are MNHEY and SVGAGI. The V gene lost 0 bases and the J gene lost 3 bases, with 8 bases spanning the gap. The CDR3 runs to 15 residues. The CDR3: CASSYSLLSNEKLFF. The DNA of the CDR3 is TGTGCCAGCAGTTACTCCCTCTTGTCTAATGAAAAACTGTTTTTT.

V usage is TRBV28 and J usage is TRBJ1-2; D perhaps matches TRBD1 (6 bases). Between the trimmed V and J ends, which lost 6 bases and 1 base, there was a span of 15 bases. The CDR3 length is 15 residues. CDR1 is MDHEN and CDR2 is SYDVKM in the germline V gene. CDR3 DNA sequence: TGTGCCAGCAGATTGACAGGACCTATTAACTATGGCTACACCTTC. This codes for CASRLTGPINYGYTF.

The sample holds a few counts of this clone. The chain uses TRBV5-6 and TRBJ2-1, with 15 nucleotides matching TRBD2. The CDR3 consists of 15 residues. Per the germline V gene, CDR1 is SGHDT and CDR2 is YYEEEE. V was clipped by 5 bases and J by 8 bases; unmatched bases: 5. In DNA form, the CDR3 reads TGTGCCAGCAGTTGGGGACTAGCGGGGGGATATGAGCAGTTCTTC. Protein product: CASSWGLAGGYEQFF.

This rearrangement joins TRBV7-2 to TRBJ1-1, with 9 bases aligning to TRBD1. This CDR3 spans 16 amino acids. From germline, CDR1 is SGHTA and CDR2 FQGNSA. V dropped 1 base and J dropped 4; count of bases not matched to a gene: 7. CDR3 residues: CASSLESRTGATEAFF. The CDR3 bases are TGTGCCAGCAGCTTAGAATCGCGGACAGGGGCCACTGAAGCTTTCTTT.

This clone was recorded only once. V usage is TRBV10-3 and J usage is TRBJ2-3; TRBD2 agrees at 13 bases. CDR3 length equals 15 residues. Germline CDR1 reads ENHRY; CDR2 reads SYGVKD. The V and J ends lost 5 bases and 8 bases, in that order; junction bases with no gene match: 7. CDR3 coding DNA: TGTGCCATCAGTATACTAGCGGGGGGGCCAGCTACGCAGTATTTT. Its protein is CAISILAGGPATQYF.

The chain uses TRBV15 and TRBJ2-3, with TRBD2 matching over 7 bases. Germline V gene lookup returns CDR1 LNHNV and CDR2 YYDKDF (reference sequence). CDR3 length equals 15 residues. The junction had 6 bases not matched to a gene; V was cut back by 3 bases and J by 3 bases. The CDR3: CATSRDGTMTDTQYF. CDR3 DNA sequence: TGTGCCACCAGCAGGGACGGGACTATGACAGATACGCAGTATTTT.

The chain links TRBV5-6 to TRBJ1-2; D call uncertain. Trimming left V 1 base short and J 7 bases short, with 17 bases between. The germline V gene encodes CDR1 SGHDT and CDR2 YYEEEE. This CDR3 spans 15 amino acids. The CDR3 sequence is CASSLRVGQEVGYTF. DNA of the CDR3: TGTGCCAGCAGCTTGAGGGTCGGCCAGGAGGTTGGCTACACCTTC.

The CDR3 DNA sequence: TGTGCCAGCAGTACGCCGGGACTAGCGGCTTACGAGCAGTACTTC. Its protein product is CASSTPGLAAYEQYF. This chain uses TRBV6-7 with TRBJ2-7, with TRBD2 identical over 11 bases. TRBV6-7 is annotated as an ORF whose role is uncertain. V was clipped by 5 bases and J by 4 bases; unmatched bases: 7. This CDR3 contains 15 residues.